Listed here are 7 T cell receptor beta chains from one sample, sequenced in a study of blood T cell repertoires in COVID-19. Produced via immunoSEQ multiplex PCR; TCRdb's table is partial and in-frame only. Of approximately 180,000 clones detected, about 85% appear once; the ten largest clones hold under 25%. The sequenced sample consisted of peripheral blood. All receptors derive from a man between 60 and 70 years old with active or convalescent COVID-19.

This chain links TRBV18 with TRBJ1-3, with TRBD1 matching 8 bases. Unmatched junction bases numbered 11, after V lost 3 bases and J lost 4 bases. The CDR3 is 17 residues long. The V gene's germline CDR1 is KGHSH and CDR2 LQKENI. CDR3 sequence: CASSPTLGQESGNTIYF. The CDR3 nucleotides read TGTGCCAGCTCACCCACCCTGGGACAGGAATCCGGAAACACCATATATTTT.

The J gene is TRBJ2-7, the V gene TRBV5-4; no clear D gene. Germline V CDR1 and CDR2: SGHNT, YYREEE (reference sequence). The V end was cut by 0 bases, the J end by 0 bases, with 10 bases between. CDR3 length equals 15 residues. The CDR3 DNA follows: TGTGCCAGCAGCTTGGTGGGCCAAAGCTCCTACGAGCAGTACTTC. Translating gives CASSLVGQSSYEQYF.

The rearrangement joins TRBV29-1 to TRBJ1-3; D is possibly TRBD1 (6 bases). Looked up from germline, CDR1 is SQVTM and CDR2 is ANQGSEA. The CDR3 consists of 15 residues. Trimming stripped 6 bases from V and 1 base from J, with 16 bases between. This CDR3 reads CSVRTVRSSGNTIYF. Written as DNA, the CDR3 is TGCAGCGTCCGGACAGTACGGAGTTCTGGAAACACCATATATTTT.

The chain carries TRBV4-1 and TRBJ2-2, with D tentatively TRBD1 (6 bases). The CDR3 is 15 residues long. The germline CDR1 and CDR2 sequences are MGHRA and YSYEKL. Trimming took 4 bases from V and 1 from J, leaving 10 bases between them. DNA for the CDR3: TGCGCCAGCAGCCTTCAGGACAGGAACACCGGGGAGCTGTTTTTT. Protein product: CASSLQDRNTGELFF.

The chain joins TRBV2 to TRBJ2-3; 10 positions match TRBD1. V dropped 8 bases and J dropped 4; count of bases not matched to a gene: 9. This CDR3 is built from 15 residues. Looked up from germline, CDR1 is SNHLY and CDR2 is FYNNEI. CDR3 DNA sequence: TGTGCCAGCGTCGACAGGGGGCGGGCCCCAGATACGCAGTATTTT. It codes for CASVDRGRAPDTQYF.

The chain employs TRBV2 and TRBJ2-7; D might be TRBD1 (6 bases). V was clipped by 4 bases and J by 11 bases, with 15 bases between them. Looked up from germline, CDR1 is SNHLY and CDR2 is FYNNEI. CDR3 length equals 12 residues. Written as DNA, the CDR3 is TGTGCCAGCAGTGGAGACAGGAGTCGAAAGTACTTC. Its translation is CASSGDRSRKYF. Full variable domain (rest looked up from reference TRBV2 and TRBJ2-7): EPEVTQTPSHQVTQMGQEVILRCVPISNHLYFYWYRQILGQKVEFLVSFYNNEISEKSEIFDDQFSVERPDGSNFTLKIRSTKLEDSAMYFCASSGDRSRKYFGPGTRLTVT.

This chain connects TRBV29-1 to TRBJ1-3, with 7 positions matching TRBD1. The V segment lost 7 bases and the J segment 3 bases; nucleotides outside the gene matches: 6. The CDR3 contains 13 residues. CDR1 is SQVTM, CDR2 ANQGSEA, per germline. CDR3 loop: CSAMTGSGNTIYF. CDR3 in DNA: TGCAGCGCTATGACAGGGAGTGGAAACACCATATATTTT.